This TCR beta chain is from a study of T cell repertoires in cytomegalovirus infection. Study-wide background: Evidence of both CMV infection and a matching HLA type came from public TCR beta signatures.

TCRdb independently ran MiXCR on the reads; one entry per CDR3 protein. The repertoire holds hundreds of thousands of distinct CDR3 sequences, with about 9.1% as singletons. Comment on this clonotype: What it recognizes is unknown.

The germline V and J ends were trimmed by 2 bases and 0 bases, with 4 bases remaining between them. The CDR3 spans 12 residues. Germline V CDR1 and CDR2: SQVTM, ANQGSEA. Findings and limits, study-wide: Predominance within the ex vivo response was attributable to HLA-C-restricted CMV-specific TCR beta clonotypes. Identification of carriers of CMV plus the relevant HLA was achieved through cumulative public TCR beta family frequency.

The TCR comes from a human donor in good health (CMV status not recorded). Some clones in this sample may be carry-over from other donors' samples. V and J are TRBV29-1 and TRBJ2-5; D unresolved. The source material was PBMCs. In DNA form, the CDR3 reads TGCAGCGTTGAACAGTACCAAGAGACCCAGTACTTC. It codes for CSVEQYQETQYF.